This TCR beta chain was profiled in a study of cytomegalovirus exposure and HLA in healthy donors. Whole-study context: A prior study identified roughly 110 million unique TCR beta sequences from 190 million or so T cells. Study outcomes and limitations: The investigators catalogued about 170 TCR beta chains as cytomegalovirus-associated. Being indistinguishable, some V segments were excluded, TRBV6-2 and TRBV6-3 among them.

Comment on this clone: What it recognizes is unknown.

60 Vbeta and 13 Jbeta primers were used in PCR. Using immunoSEQ multiplex PCR, the repertoire was profiled, and TCRdb retains in-frame clones only, with some absent. Found here are roughly 100,000 clones, around 60% of them singletons; the top ten hold 4% to 5.5%. CDR3 size: 15 residues. V gave up 2 bases and J gave up 6 bases, with 17 bases separating them. Germline V CDR1 and CDR2: SGHDT, YYEEEE. The sample was PBMCs. This sequence joins TRBV5-6 and TRBJ1-1, with D maybe TRBD1 (6 bases). This TCR was recovered from a human donor in good health. The CDR3, as DNA: TGTGCCAGCAGCTTTCCCAGGGGAGGGATCGCTGAAGCTTTCTTT. It translates to CASSFPRGGIAEAFF.